This TCR beta chain was identified during a study of response to subunit inactivated influenza vaccine. Trimming removed 7 bases from V and 1 base from J; junction bases left unmatched: 5. CDR3 length equals 16 residues. CDR1 is SGHKS and CDR2 is YYEKEE in the germline V gene (reference sequence). The count of this clonotype is one. TCRdb ran MiXCR on the RT-PCR reads and lists one entry per CDR3 protein. Altogether hundreds of thousands of distinct CDR3 sequences are present, roughly 12% being singletons, with the ten largest covering approximately 9.9%. This same sample was also part of a study on T cells expressing NK-cell markers. As reported in that work: What made the TCR beta cDNA was 5'RACE template switching with UMIs.

The sample consisted of PBMCs from blood, taken on the day of vaccination. The chain has TRBV5-5 and TRBJ2-2; TRBD2 agrees at 12 bases. This receptor was obtained from a man in his forties or fifties who received an inactivated influenza vaccine. The CDR3 DNA sequence: TGTGCCAGCGGGCGACTAGCGGGAGTGAACACCGGGGAGCTGTTTTTT. This gives the protein CASGRLAGVNTGELFF.